This is a list of T cell receptor beta chains from one sample in a study of cytomegalovirus exposure and HLA in healthy donors. Some clones are missing from TCRdb's copy, which holds only in-frame ones; the method was immunoSEQ multiplex PCR. The table includes 150,000 to 200,000 clones, roughly 80% detected once. Sequenced material: PBMCs. The receptors shown here come from a woman between 40 and 55 years old in good health and CMV-seropositive. Both conserved end residues are part of each CDR3. D genes are given only for firm matches. Rows give clone size only sometimes, using once, few, many, or a class for an expanded clone.

J	length	size	V	D	CDR3	DNA
TRBJ2-7	18	few	TRBV18	TRBD2	CASSPGGVGAGGGYEQYF	TGTGCCAGCTCCCCGGGAGGGGTGGGAGCGGGAGGGGGCTACGAGCAGTACTTC
TRBJ1-1	18	NA	TRBV13	NA	CASNLQVEMRALNTEAFF	TGTGCCAGCAACTTACAGGTGGAAATGAGGGCCCTGAACACTGAAGCTTTCTTT
TRBJ2-7	13	NA	TRBV29-1	TRBD2	CSVGPSGSYEQYF	TGCAGCGTTGGCCCCAGCGGGAGTTACGAGCAGTACTTC
TRBJ1-1	16	NA	TRBV5-5	NA	CASSLASRGLNTEAFF	TGTGCCAGCAGCTTGGCTTCAAGAGGTCTGAACACTGAAGCTTTCTTT
TRBJ2-1	17	NA	TRBV14	NA	CASSQEIAQDFYNEQFF	TGTGCCAGCAGCCAAGAAATAGCGCAAGACTTCTACAATGAGCAGTTCTTC
TRBJ2-3	14	once	TRBV5-1	NA	CASSLMREADTQYF	TGCGCCAGCAGTCTGATGAGGGAGGCAGATACGCAGTATTTT
TRBJ2-5	15	NA	TRBV5-1	TRBD1	CASSSTGTAKETQYF	TGCGCCAGCAGCTCCACCGGGACAGCCAAAGAGACCCAGTACTTC
TRBJ2-7	14	NA	TRBV11-2	NA	CASSLGLAAYEQYF	TGTGCCAGCAGCTTAGGGTTGGCAGCCTACGAGCAGTACTTC
TRBJ2-7	14	NA	TRBV9	NA	CASSVDPSRVEQYF	TGTGCCAGCAGCGTAGATCCTAGCAGAGTCGAGCAGTACTTC
TRBJ2-3	16	NA	TRBV4-2	TRBD2	CASSQDLGLATDTQYF	TGTGCCAGCAGCCAAGATTTGGGACTAGCGACAGATACGCAGTATTTT
TRBJ1-1	11	NA	TRBV5-1	TRBD1	CASSSGGSAFF	TGCGCCAGCAGCTCAGGGGGCTCAGCTTTCTTT
TRBJ2-3	15	NA	TRBV18	NA	CASSPDYLSTDTQYF	TGTGCCAGCTCACCAGACTATCTCAGCACAGATACGCAGTATTTT
TRBJ2-3	15	NA	TRBV10-1	NA	CASSARDTSTDTQYF	TGCGCCAGCAGTGCTAGAGATACTAGCACAGATACGCAGTATTTT
TRBJ1-2	13	NA	TRBV7-2	NA	CASSSKQGYGYTF	TGTGCCAGCAGCTCCAAACAGGGTTACGGCTACACCTTC
TRBJ2-1	13	NA	TRBV6-1	NA	CASNRGLYNEQFF	TGTGCCAGCAACCGCGGTCTCTACAATGAGCAGTTCTTC
TRBJ2-3	13	few	TRBV2	NA	CASKSREADTQYF	TGTGCCAGCAAGAGCAGGGAGGCAGATACGCAGTATTTT
TRBJ1-5	15	NA	TRBV6-6	NA	CASSLGGAADQPQHF	TGTGCCAGCAGTTTGGGGGGGGCGGCGGATCAGCCCCAGCATTTT
TRBJ2-7	15	NA	TRBV15	TRBD1	CATSTPTGASYEQYF	TGTGCCACCAGCACCCCGACAGGGGCCTCCTACGAGCAGTACTTC
TRBJ1-4	15	few	TRBV19	NA	CASSMRRRVNEKLFF	TGTGCCAGTAGTATGAGGAGACGGGTTAATGAAAAACTGTTTTTT
TRBJ2-1	17	once	TRBV4-2	NA	CASRGGTGGSSYNEQFF	TGTGCCAGCCGCGGGGGCACGGGGGGAAGCTCCTACAATGAGCAGTTCTTC
TRBJ2-3	15	few	TRBV11-2	NA	CASSLLSGPWDTQYF	TGTGCCAGCAGCTTGCTCTCGGGTCCATGGGATACGCAGTATTTT
TRBJ2-7	13	NA	TRBV4-1	NA	CASSQAQGFEQYF	TGCGCCAGCAGCCAAGCTCAGGGGTTCGAGCAGTACTTC
TRBJ1-1	14	NA	TRBV5-4	NA	CASSLDWRNTEAFF	TGTGCCAGCAGCTTGGATTGGAGGAACACTGAAGCTTTCTTT
TRBJ2-1	13	NA	TRBV19	TRBD1	CASSDAGGNEQFF	TGTGCCAGTAGTGATGCAGGGGGCAATGAGCAGTTCTTC
TRBJ2-7	16	NA	TRBV11-2	NA	CASSPLKGRTPYEQYF	TGTGCCAGCAGCCCTCTTAAGGGGAGGACTCCCTACGAGCAGTACTTC
TRBJ2-3	14	NA	TRBV5-1	TRBD2	CASSFSGSTDTQYF	TGCGCCAGCAGCTTTAGCGGGAGCACAGATACGCAGTATTTT
TRBJ2-5	13	NA	TRBV15	NA	CATSRGQQETQYF	TGTGCCACCAGCAGAGGTCAGCAAGAGACCCAGTACTTC
TRBJ2-7	16	NA	TRBV29-1	TRBD2	CSVEGLAGVPSYEQYF	TGCAGCGTTGAAGGACTAGCGGGAGTCCCCTCCTACGAGCAGTACTTC
TRBJ2-1	19	NA	TRBV19	TRBD2	CASSMGGRSPSGSLNEQFF	TGTGCCAGTAGTATGGGGGGGCGAAGCCCTAGCGGGAGCCTTAATGAGCAGTTCTTC
TRBJ1-1	14	NA	TRBV10-2	TRBD1	CASRIDRVNTEAFF	TGCGCCAGCAGGATTGACAGGGTGAACACTGAAGCTTTCTTT
TRBJ1-2	17	NA	TRBV5-1	NA	CASSLVAVGTGDYGYTF	TGCGCCAGCAGCTTGGTGGCAGTTGGTACGGGGGACTATGGCTACACCTTC
TRBJ1-4	12	NA	TRBV30	NA	CACSSGGEKLFF	TGTGCCTGCTCGTCCGGAGGCGAAAAACTGTTTTTT
TRBJ2-1	15	NA	TRBV28	TRBD1	CASSSQTGAGDEQFF	TGTGCCAGCAGTTCTCAGACAGGGGCCGGGGATGAGCAGTTCTTC
TRBJ1-5	13	NA	TRBV6-5	NA	CASSNRYGQPQHF	TGTGCCAGCAGCAACAGGTACGGCCAGCCCCAGCATTTT
TRBJ2-1	18	NA	TRBV4-2	TRBD2	CASSPVAKAGPSYNEQFF	TGTGCCAGCAGCCCCGTGGCAAAAGCGGGGCCTTCCTACAATGAGCAGTTCTTC
TRBJ2-7	14	NA	TRBV18	TRBD2	CASSPAGLDYEQYF	TGTGCCAGCTCACCAGCTGGACTAGATTACGAGCAGTACTTC
TRBJ1-1	13	NA	TRBV6-5	NA	CASRPIAPTEAFF	TGTGCCAGCAGACCCATAGCGCCCACTGAAGCTTTCTTT
TRBJ2-3	17	NA	TRBV9	NA	CASSVGSVIAYTDTQYF	TGTGCCAGCAGCGTAGGGAGTGTGATTGCGTACACAGATACGCAGTATTTT
TRBJ1-5	14	NA	TRBV28	NA	CASTPTGPNQPQHF	TGTGCCAGCACGCCGACAGGACCTAATCAGCCCCAGCATTTT
TRBJ1-3	18	NA	TRBV19	TRBD1	CASTYRDSLETSGNTIYF	TGTGCCAGTACCTACCGGGACAGTCTGGAAACCTCTGGAAACACCATATATTTT
TRBJ2-5	13	NA	TRBV18	TRBD2	CASSLGLAETQYF	TGTGCCAGCTCACTCGGACTAGCTGAGACCCAGTACTTC
TRBJ2-7	14	once	TRBV18	TRBD1	CASSPRQGTYEQHF	TGTGCCAGCTCACCGCGACAGGGGACCTACGAGCAGCACTTC
TRBJ2-5	13	NA	TRBV5-1	NA	CASSLVRQETQYF	TGCGCCAGCAGCTTGGTCCGTCAAGAGACCCAGTACTTC
TRBJ2-1	14	NA	TRBV7-2	TRBD2	CASSSRGGRDEQFF	TGTGCCAGCAGCTCGAGGGGCGGGAGGGATGAGCAGTTCTTC
TRBJ2-7	15	once	TRBV28	TRBD2	CASQLAGGMIDEQYF	TGTGCCAGCCAACTAGCGGGAGGGATGATCGACGAGCAGTACTTC
TRBJ2-3	16	NA	TRBV13	NA	CASGLSVGGSTDTQYF	TGTGCCAGCGGCTTATCTGTCGGGGGAAGCACAGATACGCAGTATTTT
TRBJ2-4	16	NA	TRBV5-1	NA	CASSLEGLGAKNIQYF	TGCGCCAGCAGCTTGGAGGGGCTCGGGGCCAAAAACATTCAGTACTTC
TRBJ1-4	16	NA	TRBV7-8	TRBD1	CASSLVGTGALGRLFF	TGTGCCAGCAGCTTAGTCGGGACAGGGGCCCTAGGGAGACTGTTTTTT
TRBJ2-7	15	NA	TRBV7-9	TRBD2	CASSPGLAGAYEQYF	TGTGCCAGCAGCCCCGGACTAGCGGGAGCCTACGAGCAGTACTTC